This T cell receptor beta chain was sequenced for a study of shared clonotypes between healthy human individuals. For the study at large: Researchers drew samples from two women and a few men aged 18 to 49.

An assay was performed, and its level was deep. Some 30,000 T cell genomes, or about 0.3 ug DNA, went into replicate PCRs of unsorted PBMC. Here immunoSEQ multiplex PCR was the method, and the copy in TCRdb shows in-frame clones only, minus some. The repertoire holds 450,000 or so clones, with approximately 80% as singletons. This CDR3 region has 16 residues. Germline V gene sequence: CDR1 GTSNPN, CDR2 SVGIG (reference sequence). V was clipped by 2 bases and J by 2 bases; unmatched bases: 10. Material for sequencing was PBMCs. The TCR comes from a woman in her 40s in good health. Some clones in this sample may be carry-over from other donors' samples. The chain uses TRBV30 and TRBJ2-7; TRBD1 matches 9 bases. The CDR3 DNA follows: TGTGCCTGGAGTTTAACAAACAGGGGGCACACCTACGAGCAGTACTTC. It codes for CAWSLTNRGHTYEQYF.